What follows is one T cell receptor beta chain and its context. This specimen belongs to a study of T cells in Graves' hyperthyroidism and ophthalmopathy. Stable hyperthyroidism: no ophthalmopathy progression over 18 months of follow-up. The hyperthyroidism was newly diagnosed and had lasted under 2 months; the patients were aged 18 to 65. Trimming cost V 6 bases and J 5 bases, with 13 bases left between them. This CDR3 contains 14 residues. The germline gives CDR1 SNHLY, CDR2 FYNNEI. Amplified TCR beta CDR3 regions derived from RNA transcripts. With the HTBI primer set, the TCR CDR3 went through a first round of RT-PCR. MiXCR, applied by TCRdb to the multiplex PCR reads, yields one record per CDR3 protein. The sample carries 560,000 or so distinct CDR3 sequences, 46% recorded once.

The chain couples TRBV2 to TRBJ1-4; D not certain. The sequence was collected from a young woman with Graves' hyperthyroidism. The sample comprised peripheral blood or thyroid tissue (not recorded which). CDR3 nucleotide sequence: TGTGCCAGCAGCTCTTACATCCAAAATGAAAAACTGTTTTTT. Translating it yields CASSSYIQNEKLFF. Supplemented by reference TRBV2 and TRBJ1-4, the full variable domain reads EPEVTQTPSHQVTQMGQEVILRCVPISNHLYFYWYRQILGQKVEFLVSFYNNEISEKSEIFDDQFSVERPDGSNFTLKIRSTKLEDSAMYFCASSSYIQNEKLFFGSGTQLSVL.